A single sample is the source of the 7 T cell receptor beta chains below, sequenced in a study of post-analysis software for immune sequencing data. Study-wide findings and caveats: Relative to controls, patients had roughly five TRBV segments at higher frequency, with TRBV5-6, TRBV5-1 and TRBV20-1 among these.

Sequencing libraries made from TCR beta cDNA carried unique molecular identifiers. TCRdb processed the PCR reads anew with MiXCR; each CDR3 protein has one entry. The table shows 500,000 to 600,000 distinct CDR3 sequences, with about 40% occurring only once. These receptors' antigens are unknown. Material: blood. Source of these receptors: a girl aged 5-17 years with multiple sclerosis.

CDR3 region: CASSEMEGLASQETQYF. In DNA form, the CDR3 reads TGTGCCAGCAGTGAAATGGAGGGACTAGCTTCCCAAGAGACCCAGTACTTC. The chain carries TRBV2 and TRBJ2-5, with TRBD2 identical over 9 bases. The CDR3 totals 17 residues. Germline CDR1 SNHLY, CDR2 FYNNEI. The J segment lost 1 base and the V segment lost 2 bases, leaving 8 bases of the junction unmatched.

The J gene is TRBJ1-2, the V gene TRBV4-2; D gene ambiguous. This CDR3 contains 12 residues. Trimming pared 3 bases from V and 6 bases from J, leaving 8 bases between. Germline assignment: CDR1 LGHNA and CDR2 YNFKEQ. DNA of the CDR3: TGTGCCAGCAGCCAGGGAGGGAATGGCTACACCTTC. It yields the protein CASSQGGNGYTF.

This rearrangement joins TRBV6-5 to TRBJ1-4, with D maybe TRBD1 (5 bases). CDR1 is MNHEY, CDR2 SVGAGI, per germline. CDR3 size: 14 residues. Deletions cut 6 bases from V and 8 bases from J, with 16 bases between. CDR3 region: CASRQTSPGEKLFF. CDR3 nucleotides: TGTGCCAGCAGGCAGACATCGCCAGGGGAAAAACTGTTTTTT.

This clonotype was counted only a few times. The chain couples TRBV4-1 to TRBJ1-5; unclear D gene. CDR1 MGHRA and CDR2 YSYEKL come from the germline V gene. This CDR3 spans 13 amino acids. V shed 4 bases and J shed 3 bases, with 7 bases lying between them. In DNA form, the CDR3 reads TGCGCCAGCAGCCCCTTCCCCAATCAGCCCCAGCATTTT. Translating gives CASSPFPNQPQHF.

The V and J genes are TRBV11-2 and TRBJ1-2; no definite D call. This CDR3 spans 13 amino acids. V lost 5 bases and J lost 4, with 11 bases in between. In germline, CDR1 is SGHAT, CDR2 FQNNGV. CDR3 nucleotide sequence: TGTGCCAGCAGCACCGGCTTGGCCTATGGCTACACCTTC. This gives the protein CASSTGLAYGYTF.

The chain joins TRBV5-1 to TRBJ2-1; 8 nucleotides align to TRBD2. This CDR3 spans 16 amino acids. The germline CDR1 and CDR2 sequences are SGHRS and YFSETQ. The trim removed 0 bases at V and 6 bases at J, leaving 8 bases unmatched. CDR3 sequence: CASSLAFSGAFNEQFF. CDR3 DNA sequence: TGCGCCAGCAGCTTGGCCTTTAGCGGGGCATTCAATGAGCAGTTCTTC. The variable domain in full, with the rest retrieved from reference TRBV5-1 and TRBJ2-1, is KAGVTQTPRYLIKTRGQQVTLSCSPISGHRSVSWYQQTPGQGLQFLFEYFSETQRNKGNFPGRFSGRQFSNSRSEMNVSTLELGDSALYLCASSLAFSGAFNEQFFGPGTRLTVL.

The V call is TRBV9, the J call TRBJ2-5; TRBD1 is a possible D gene (5 bases). The V and J ends lost 3 bases and 4 bases respectively, with 16 bases between them. Germline loops: CDR1 SGDLS, CDR2 YYNGEE. The CDR3 is 15 amino acids. The CDR3 loop is CASSDDRAYGETQYF. The CDR3 nucleotides read TGTGCCAGCAGCGACGACAGAGCCTATGGAGAGACCCAGTACTTC.